Listed below are T cell receptor beta chains from one sample, sequenced in a study of long-term antiretroviral therapy in people with HIV. Only in-frame clones appear in the TCRdb table, and some are missing; sequencing was by immunoSEQ multiplex PCR. The table shows about 10,000 clones, with around 80% occurring only once. The starting material was unsorted PBMCs, obtained 1.2 years after starting antiretroviral therapy. Source of these receptors: a middle-aged man with HIV. Each CDR3 is given with its conserved first and last residue. Fields, in order: V gene, D gene, J gene, CDR3 DNA, CDR3 protein. A D gene is named only where the DNA matches it firmly.

TRBV11-2	NA	TRBJ2-1	TGTGCCAGCAAGACGGACAGCAGTTACAATGAGCAGTTCTTC	CASKTDSSYNEQFF
TRBV5-4	NA	TRBJ1-2	TGTGCCAGCAGCCGGCGACAAGAAAATGGCTACACCTTC	CASSRRQENGYTF
TRBV6-5	NA	TRBJ1-5	TGTGCCAGCAGACAGCCCAATCAGCCCCAGCATTTT	CASRQPNQPQHF
TRBV30	NA	TRBJ1-1	TGTGCCTGGAGCCGACAGGCGAACACTGAAGCTTTCTTT	CAWSRQANTEAFF
TRBV5-6	TRBD1	TRBJ1-2	TGTGCCAGCAGCCCAGGGACAGGGGGCGTGATTGTATATGGCTACACCTTC	CASSPGTGGVIVYGYTF
TRBV5-1	NA	TRBJ2-2	TGCGCCAGCAGCTTGGACGGGTTCGACACCGGGGAGCTGTTTTTT	CASSLDGFDTGELFF
TRBV6-5	TRBD1	TRBJ2-1	TGTGCCAGCAGTTACTCCGGACAGGACTACAATGAGCAGTTCTTC	CASSYSGQDYNEQFF
TRBV19	NA	TRBJ2-3	TGTGCCAGTAGTATCGGCAGGACAGATACGCAGTATTTT	CASSIGRTDTQYF
TRBV5-1	TRBD2	TRBJ2-5	TGCGCCAGCAGCTCGTTAGCGGGGACGCAAGAGACCCAGTACTTC	CASSSLAGTQETQYF
TRBV18	NA	TRBJ1-4	TGTGCCAGCTCACCAAGTACCAGGGAGAATGAAAAACTGTTTTTT	CASSPSTRENEKLFF
TRBV4-1	NA	TRBJ1-1	TGCGCCAGCAGCATTCAACAGGGTGGTGCGGACACTGAAGCTTTCTTT	CASSIQQGGADTEAFF
TRBV25-1	NA	TRBJ1-1	TGTGCCAGCAGTGAATATTTCGGGACGGATGAAGCTTTCTTT	CASSEYFGTDEAFF
TRBV28	TRBD2	TRBJ2-2	TGTGCCAGCAGTTTGGGGGGGGCGAACACCGGGGAGCTGTTTTTT	CASSLGGANTGELFF
TRBV5-8	NA	TRBJ1-1	TGTGCCAGCAGCTTGGGGGAGGTCATGAACACTGAAGCTTTCTTT	CASSLGEVMNTEAFF
TRBV14	NA	TRBJ1-1	TGTGCCAGCAGCCAAGATCGCCGGCAGTCGGCGGACACTGAAGCTTTCTTT	CASSQDRRQSADTEAFF
TRBV2	NA	TRBJ1-1	TGTGCCAGCAGTGTGGGGGGTAGGCACACTGAAGCTTTCTTT	CASSVGGRHTEAFF
TRBV6-6	NA	TRBJ2-3	TGTGCCAGCAGCCCCCAATCGGGGGATGATACGCAGTATTTT	CASSPQSGDDTQYF